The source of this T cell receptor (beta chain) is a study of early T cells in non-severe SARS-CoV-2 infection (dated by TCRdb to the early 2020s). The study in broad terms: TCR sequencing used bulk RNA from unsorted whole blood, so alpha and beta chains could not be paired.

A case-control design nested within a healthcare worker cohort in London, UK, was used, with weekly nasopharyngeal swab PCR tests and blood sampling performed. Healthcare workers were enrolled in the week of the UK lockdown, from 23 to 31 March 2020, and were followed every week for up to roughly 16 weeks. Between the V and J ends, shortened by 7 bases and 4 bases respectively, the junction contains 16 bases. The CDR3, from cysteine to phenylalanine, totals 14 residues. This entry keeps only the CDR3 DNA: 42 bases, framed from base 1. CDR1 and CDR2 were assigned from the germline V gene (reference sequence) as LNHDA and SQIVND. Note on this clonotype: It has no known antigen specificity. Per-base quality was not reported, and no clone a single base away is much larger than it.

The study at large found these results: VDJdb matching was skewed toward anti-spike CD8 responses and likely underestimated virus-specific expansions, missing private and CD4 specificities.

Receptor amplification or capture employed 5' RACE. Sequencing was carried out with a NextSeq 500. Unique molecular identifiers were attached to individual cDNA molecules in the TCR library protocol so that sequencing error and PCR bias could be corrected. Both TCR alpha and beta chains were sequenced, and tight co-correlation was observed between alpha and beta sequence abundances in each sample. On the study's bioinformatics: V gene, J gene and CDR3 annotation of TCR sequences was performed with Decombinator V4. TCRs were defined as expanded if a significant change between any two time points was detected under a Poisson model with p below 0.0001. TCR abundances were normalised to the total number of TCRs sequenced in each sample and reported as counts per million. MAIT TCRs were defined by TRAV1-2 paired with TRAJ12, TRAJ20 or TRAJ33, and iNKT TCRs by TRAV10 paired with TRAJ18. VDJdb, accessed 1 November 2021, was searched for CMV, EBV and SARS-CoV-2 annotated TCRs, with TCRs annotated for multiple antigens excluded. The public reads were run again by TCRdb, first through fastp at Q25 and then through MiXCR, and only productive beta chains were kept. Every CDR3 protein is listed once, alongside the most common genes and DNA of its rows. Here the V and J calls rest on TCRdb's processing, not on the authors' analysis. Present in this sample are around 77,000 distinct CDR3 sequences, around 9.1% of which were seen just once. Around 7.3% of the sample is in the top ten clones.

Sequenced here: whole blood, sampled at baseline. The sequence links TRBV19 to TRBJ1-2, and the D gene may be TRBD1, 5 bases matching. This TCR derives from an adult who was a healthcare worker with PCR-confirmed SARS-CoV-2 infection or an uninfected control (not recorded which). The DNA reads TGTGCCAGTAACCACGCAAGGGACCTCTATGGCTACACCTTC. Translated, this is CASNHARDLYGYTF.